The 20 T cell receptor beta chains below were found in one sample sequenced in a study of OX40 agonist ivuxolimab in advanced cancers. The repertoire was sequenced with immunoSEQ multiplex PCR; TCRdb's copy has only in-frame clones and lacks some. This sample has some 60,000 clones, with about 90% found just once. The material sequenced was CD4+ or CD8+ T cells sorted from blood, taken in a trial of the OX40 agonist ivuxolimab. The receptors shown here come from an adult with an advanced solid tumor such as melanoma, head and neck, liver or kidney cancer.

CDR3 coding DNA: TGTGCCATCAGTGAGTCGAGGGTTTGGCAGGTCTCTGGAAACACCATATATTTT. Its protein product is CAISESRVWQVSGNTIYF. The chain carries TRBV10-3 and TRBJ1-3; the D is unclear. This CDR3 is 18 amino acids long. CDR1 is ENHRY and CDR2 is SYGVKD in the germline V gene. Trimming removed 0 bases at V and 0 bases at J, with 15 bases between.

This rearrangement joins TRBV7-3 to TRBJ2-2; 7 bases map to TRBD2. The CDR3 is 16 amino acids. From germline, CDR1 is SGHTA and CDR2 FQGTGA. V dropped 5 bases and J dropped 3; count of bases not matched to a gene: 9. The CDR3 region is CASSPRAGSYTGELFF. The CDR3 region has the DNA TGTGCCAGCAGCCCAAGAGCGGGATCTTACACCGGGGAGCTGTTTTTT.

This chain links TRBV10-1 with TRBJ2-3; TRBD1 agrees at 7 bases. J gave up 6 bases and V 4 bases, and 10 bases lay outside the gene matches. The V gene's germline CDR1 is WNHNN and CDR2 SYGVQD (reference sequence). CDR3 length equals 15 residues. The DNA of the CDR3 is TGCGCCAGCAGTGGGGACCGGGACAGTCGGGATACGCAGTATTTT. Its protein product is CASSGDRDSRDTQYF.

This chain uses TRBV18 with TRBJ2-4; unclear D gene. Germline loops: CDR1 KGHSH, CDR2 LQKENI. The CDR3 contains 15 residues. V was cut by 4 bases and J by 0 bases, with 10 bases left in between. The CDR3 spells CASSLEPLAKNIQYF. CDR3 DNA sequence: TGTGCCAGCTCACTTGAACCGCTAGCCAAAAACATTCAGTACTTC.

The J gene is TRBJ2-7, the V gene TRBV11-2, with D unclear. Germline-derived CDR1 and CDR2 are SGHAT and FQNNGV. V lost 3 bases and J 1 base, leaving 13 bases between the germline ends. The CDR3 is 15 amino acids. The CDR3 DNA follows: TGTGCCAGCAGCTTCGTCCAGGCTAGATCCTACGAGCAGTACTTC. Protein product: CASSFVQARSYEQYF. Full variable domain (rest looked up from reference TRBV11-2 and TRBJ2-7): EAGVAQSPRYKIIEKRQSVAFWCNPISGHATLYWYQQILGQGPKLLIQFQNNGVVDDSQLPKDRFSAERLKGVDSTLKIQPAKLEDSAVYLCASSFVQARSYEQYFGPGTRLTVT.

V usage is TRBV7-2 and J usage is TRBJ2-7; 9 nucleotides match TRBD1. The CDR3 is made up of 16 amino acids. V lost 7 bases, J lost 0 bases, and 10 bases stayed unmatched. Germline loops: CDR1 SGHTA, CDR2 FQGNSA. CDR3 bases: TGTGCCAGCACCTTCACCGGGACAGGGAGCTCCTACGAGCAGTACTTC. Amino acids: CASTFTGTGSSYEQYF.

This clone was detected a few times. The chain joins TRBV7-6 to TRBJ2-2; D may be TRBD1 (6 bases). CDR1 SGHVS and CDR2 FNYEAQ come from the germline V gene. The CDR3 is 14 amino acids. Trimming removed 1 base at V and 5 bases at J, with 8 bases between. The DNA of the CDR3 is TGTGCCAGCAGCTTAGTCCAGGGGACCGGGGAGCTGTTTTTT. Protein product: CASSLVQGTGELFF.

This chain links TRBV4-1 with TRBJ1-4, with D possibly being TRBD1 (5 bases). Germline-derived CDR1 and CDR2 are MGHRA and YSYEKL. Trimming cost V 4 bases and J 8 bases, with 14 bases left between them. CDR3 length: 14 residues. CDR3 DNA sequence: TGCGCCAGCAGCCGTGGCGGGGGAAAAGAAAAACTGTTTTTT. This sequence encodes CASSRGGGKEKLFF.

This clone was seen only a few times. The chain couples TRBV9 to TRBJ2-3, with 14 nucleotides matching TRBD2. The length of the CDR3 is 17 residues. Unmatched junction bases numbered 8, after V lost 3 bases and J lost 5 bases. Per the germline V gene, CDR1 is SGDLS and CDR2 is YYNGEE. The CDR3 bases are TGTGCCAGCAGCGCCGTTCCGGGACTAGCGGGAGTAGATACGCAGTATTTT. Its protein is CASSAVPGLAGVDTQYF.

CDR3 in DNA: TGTGCCAGCAGCTCTAATCTAGCGGGAGGCTGGCAGTTCTTC. It encodes CASSSNLAGGWQFF. The V call is TRBV7-2, the J call TRBJ2-1; 11 bases fit TRBD2. J was trimmed by 12 bases and V by 4 bases; bases with no gene match: 8. The CDR3 sequence is 14 residues long. CDR1 SGHTA and CDR2 FQGNSA come from the germline V gene.

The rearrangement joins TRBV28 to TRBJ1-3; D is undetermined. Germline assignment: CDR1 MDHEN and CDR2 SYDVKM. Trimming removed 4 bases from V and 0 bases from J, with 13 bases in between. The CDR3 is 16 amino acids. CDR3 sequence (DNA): TGTGCCAGCAGTTCCGGTAGCAAGAGCTCTGGAAACACCATATATTTT. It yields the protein CASSSGSKSSGNTIYF.

The chain's CDR3 is CASSQPGQSPGQSSYEQYF. CDR3 coding DNA: TGTGCCAGCAGCCAACCGGGACAGAGCCCGGGCCAGAGCTCCTACGAGCAGTACTTC. This chain links TRBV21-1 with TRBJ2-7; the table names TRBD1, a call not compared with the DNA. TRBV21-1 is shown as a pseudogene. The CDR3 contains 19 residues.

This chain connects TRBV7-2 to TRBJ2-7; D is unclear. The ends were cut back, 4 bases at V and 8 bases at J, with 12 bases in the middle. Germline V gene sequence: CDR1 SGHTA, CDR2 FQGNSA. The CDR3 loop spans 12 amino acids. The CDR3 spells CASSYSGLKQYF. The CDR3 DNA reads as TGTGCCAGCAGCTATAGTGGGCTGAAGCAGTACTTC.

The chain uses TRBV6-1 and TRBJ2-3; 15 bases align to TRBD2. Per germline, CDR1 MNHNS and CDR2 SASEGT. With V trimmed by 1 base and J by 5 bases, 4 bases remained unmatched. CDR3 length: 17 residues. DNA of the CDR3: TGTGCCAGCAGTGAAGACTTGGGACTAGCGGGAGGAGATACGCAGTATTTT. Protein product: CASSEDLGLAGGDTQYF.

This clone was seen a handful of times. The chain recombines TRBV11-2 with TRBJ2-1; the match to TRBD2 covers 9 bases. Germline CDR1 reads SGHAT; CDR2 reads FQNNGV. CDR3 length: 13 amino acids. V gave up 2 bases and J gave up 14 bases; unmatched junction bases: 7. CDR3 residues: CASSLTAGGVKFF. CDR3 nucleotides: TGTGCCAGCAGCTTAACAGCGGGAGGCGTGAAGTTCTTC.

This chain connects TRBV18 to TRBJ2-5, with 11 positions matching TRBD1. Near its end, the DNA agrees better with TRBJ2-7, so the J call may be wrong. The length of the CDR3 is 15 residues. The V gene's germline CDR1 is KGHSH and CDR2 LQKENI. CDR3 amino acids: CASSPPGQGVYEQYF. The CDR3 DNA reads TGTGCCAGCTCGCCGCCGGGACAGGGGGTCTACGAGCAGTACTTC.

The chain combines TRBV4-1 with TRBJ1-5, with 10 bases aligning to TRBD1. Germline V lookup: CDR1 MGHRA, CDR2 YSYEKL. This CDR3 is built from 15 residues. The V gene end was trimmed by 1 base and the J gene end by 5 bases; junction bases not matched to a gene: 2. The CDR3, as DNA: TGCGCCAGCAGCCAAGCCGGGACAGGGGATCAGCCCCAGCATTTT. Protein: CASSQAGTGDQPQHF.

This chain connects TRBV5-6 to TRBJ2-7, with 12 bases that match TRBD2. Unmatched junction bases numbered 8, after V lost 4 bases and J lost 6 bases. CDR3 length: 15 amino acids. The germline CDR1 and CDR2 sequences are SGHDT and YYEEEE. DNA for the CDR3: TGTGCCAGCAGCCTCGGGGGGACTAGCGGGTTCGAGCAGTACTTC. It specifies CASSLGGTSGFEQYF.

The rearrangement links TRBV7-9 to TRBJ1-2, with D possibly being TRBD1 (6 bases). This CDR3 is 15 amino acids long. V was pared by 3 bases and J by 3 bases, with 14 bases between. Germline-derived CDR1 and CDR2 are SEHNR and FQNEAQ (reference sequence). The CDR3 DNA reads TGTGCCAGCAGCTTTAGCCAGGGGTTGGACTATGGCTACACCTTC. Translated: CASSFSQGLDYGYTF.

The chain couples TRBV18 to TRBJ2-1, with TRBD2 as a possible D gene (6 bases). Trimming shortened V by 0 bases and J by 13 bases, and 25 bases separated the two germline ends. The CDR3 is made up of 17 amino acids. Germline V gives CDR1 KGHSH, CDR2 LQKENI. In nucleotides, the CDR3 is TGTGCCAGCTCACCACCGGGGGGTACGGAAACCGCCCGAGGCCAGTTCTTC. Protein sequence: CASSPPGGTETARGQFF.